This TCR beta chain was recovered during a study of blood T cell repertoires in COVID-19. Study-wide background: The study drew acute and convalescent COVID-19 samples from the United States, Italy and Spain. Sample material is recorded as cDNA or gDNA derived from T cells, B-cell-depleted T cells, or PBMCs.

Sequencing used immunoSEQ multiplex PCR; TCRdb keeps in-frame clones, though not all of them. This sample has roughly 57,000 clones; 90% occur once, and the top ten carry approximately 15%. In germline, CDR1 is LNHDA, CDR2 SQIVND (reference sequence). V dropped 2 bases and J dropped 7 bases, with 11 bases sitting between them. CDR3 length: 13 residues. The TCR was taken from an elderly man with acute or convalescent COVID-19. The V gene is TRBV19, the J gene TRBJ1-2; no firm D call. The sequenced sample consisted of peripheral blood. This CDR3 reads CASSIKEKRGYTF. CDR3 in DNA: TGTGCCAGTAGTATAAAGGAGAAACGTGGCTACACCTTC.